This TCR beta chain was captured in a study of blood T cell repertoires in COVID-19. In the study overall: The United States, Italy and Spain were the sources of the acute and convalescent COVID-19 samples.

Produced via immunoSEQ multiplex PCR; TCRdb's table is partial and in-frame only. The sample holds fewer than 350,000 clones, 85% seen once. The germline CDR1 and CDR2 sequences are LGHNA and YNFKEQ. This CDR3 comprises 17 residues. V gave up 5 bases and J gave up 0 bases; unmatched junction bases: 6. The cohort comprised adults aged 18 to 89 years residing in about two dozen US areas. V and J are TRBV4-2 and TRBJ2-6, with 8 bases matching TRBD1. The clonotype comes from a woman aged 30 to 39 who had been exposed to COVID-19. Sequencing was carried out using PBMCs or T cells enriched from blood (not recorded which). The CDR3 DNA is TGTGCCAGCAGCTTCACGGACAGGGCCTCTGGGGCCAACGTCCTGACTTTC. This codes for CASSFTDRASGANVLTF.